This TCR beta chain was captured by sequencing in a study of blood T cell repertoires in COVID-19. The method was immunoSEQ multiplex PCR; TCRdb's version includes in-frame clones alone and lacks a portion of them. The data contain about 260,000 clones, around 91% of them singletons. Looked up from germline, CDR1 is SEHNR and CDR2 is FQNEAQ (reference sequence). CDR3 length equals 14 residues. The V gene end was trimmed by 5 bases and the J gene end by 5 bases; junction bases not matched to a gene: 5. The source material was PBMCs or T cells enriched from blood (not recorded which). This chain links TRBV7-9 with TRBJ2-7, with 11 bases matching TRBD1. The sequence came from a woman between 18 and 30 years old who had recovered from COVID-19. The CDR3 sequence is CASSRTGGGHEQYF. The CDR3 nucleotides read TGTGCCAGCAGCCGGACAGGGGGCGGCCACGAGCAGTACTTC. Together with reference TRBV7-9 and TRBJ2-7, the CDR3 gives the full variable domain: DTGVSQNPRHKITKRGQNVTFRCDPISEHNRLYWYRQTLGQGPEFLTYFQNEAQLEKSRLLSDRFSAERPKGSFSTLEIQRTEQGDSAMYLCASSRTGGGHEQYFGPGTRLTVT.